The sample holds a few counts of the clone carrying this T cell receptor beta chain. The antigen is unknown. The data are from a study of T cell responses to AZD1222 COVID-19 vaccine. On the study more broadly: Second-dose timings of about 4 or about 12 weeks were pooled.

Findings and caveats of the study: Nearly half of spike-specific TCRs reportedly target unmutated variant regions. Repertoires in all cases were sampled only once the peak T cell response had passed. It should be noted that donors were predominantly white British and more often female, and clonal diversity was possibly underestimated.

Produced via immunoSEQ multiplex PCR; TCRdb's table is partial and in-frame only. In the table there are some 54,000 clones, about 89% of which are singletons. CDR3 length: 14 amino acids. The V end was cut by 3 bases, the J end by 1 base, with 9 bases between. Germline CDR1 is LGHNA and CDR2 is YNFKEQ. This sequence was found in an adult in good health. V is TRBV4-2 and J is TRBJ1-1; D is unresolved. This sample comprised peripheral blood, obtained on day 0 of AZD1222 vaccination. In nucleotides, the CDR3 is TGTGCCAGCAGCCAGGAAGAGAGGAACACTGAAGCTTTCTTT. Translating gives CASSQEERNTEAFF.